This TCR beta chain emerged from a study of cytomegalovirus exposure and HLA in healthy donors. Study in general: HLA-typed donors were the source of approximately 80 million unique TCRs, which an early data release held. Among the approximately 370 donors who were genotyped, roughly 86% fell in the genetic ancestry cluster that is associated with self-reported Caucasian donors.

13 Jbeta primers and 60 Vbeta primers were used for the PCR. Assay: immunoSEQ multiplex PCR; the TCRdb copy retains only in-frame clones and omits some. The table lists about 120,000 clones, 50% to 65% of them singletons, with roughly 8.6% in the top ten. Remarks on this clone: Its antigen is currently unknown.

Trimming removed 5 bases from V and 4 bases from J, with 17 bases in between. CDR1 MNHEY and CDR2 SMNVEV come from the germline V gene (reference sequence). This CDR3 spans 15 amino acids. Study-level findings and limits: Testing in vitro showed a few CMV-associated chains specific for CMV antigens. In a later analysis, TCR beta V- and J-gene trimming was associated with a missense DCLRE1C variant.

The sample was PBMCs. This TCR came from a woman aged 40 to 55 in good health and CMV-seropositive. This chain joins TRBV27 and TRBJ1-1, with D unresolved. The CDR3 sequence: CASSPRALVGTEAFF. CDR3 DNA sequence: TGTGCCAGCAGTCCGCGAGCTCTAGTGGGCACTGAAGCTTTCTTT.